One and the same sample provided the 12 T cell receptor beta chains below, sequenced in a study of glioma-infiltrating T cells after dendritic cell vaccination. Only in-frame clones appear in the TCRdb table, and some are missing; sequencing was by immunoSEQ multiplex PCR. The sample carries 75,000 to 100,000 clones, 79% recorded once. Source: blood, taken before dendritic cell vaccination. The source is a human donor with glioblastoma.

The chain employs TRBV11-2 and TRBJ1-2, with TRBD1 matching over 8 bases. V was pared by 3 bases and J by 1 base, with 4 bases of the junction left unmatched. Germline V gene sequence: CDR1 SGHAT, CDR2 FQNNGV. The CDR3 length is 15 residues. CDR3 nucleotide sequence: TGTGCCAGCAGCTTGACAGGGGCGAATAACTATGGCTACACCTTC. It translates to CASSLTGANNYGYTF.

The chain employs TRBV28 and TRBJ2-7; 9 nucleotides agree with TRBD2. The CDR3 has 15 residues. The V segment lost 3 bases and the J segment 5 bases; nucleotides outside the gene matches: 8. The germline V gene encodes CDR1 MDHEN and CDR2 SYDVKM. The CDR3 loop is CASSFQAGGPNEQYF. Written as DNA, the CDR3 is TGTGCCAGCAGTTTTCAAGCGGGAGGTCCGAACGAGCAGTACTTC.

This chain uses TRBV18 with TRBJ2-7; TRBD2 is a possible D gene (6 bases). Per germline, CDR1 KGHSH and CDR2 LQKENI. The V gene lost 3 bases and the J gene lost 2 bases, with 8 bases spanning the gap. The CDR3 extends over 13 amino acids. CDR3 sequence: CASSPGLTYEQYF. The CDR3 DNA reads TGTGCCAGCTCACCGGGACTCACCTACGAGCAGTACTTC.

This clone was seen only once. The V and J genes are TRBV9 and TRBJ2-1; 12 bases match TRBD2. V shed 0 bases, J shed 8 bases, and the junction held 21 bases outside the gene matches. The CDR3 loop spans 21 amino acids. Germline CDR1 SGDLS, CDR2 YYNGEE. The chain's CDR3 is CASSVGPGQGLAGGSYHEQFF. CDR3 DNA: TGTGCCAGCAGCGTAGGCCCGGGACAGGGTCTAGCGGGAGGGTCTTACCATGAGCAGTTCTTC.

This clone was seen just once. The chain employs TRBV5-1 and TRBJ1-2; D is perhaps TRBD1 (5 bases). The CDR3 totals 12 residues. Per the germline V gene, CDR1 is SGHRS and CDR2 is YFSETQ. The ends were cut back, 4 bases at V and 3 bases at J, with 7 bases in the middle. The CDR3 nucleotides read TGCGCCAGCAGCCTGACAGACTATGGCTACACCTTC. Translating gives CASSLTDYGYTF.

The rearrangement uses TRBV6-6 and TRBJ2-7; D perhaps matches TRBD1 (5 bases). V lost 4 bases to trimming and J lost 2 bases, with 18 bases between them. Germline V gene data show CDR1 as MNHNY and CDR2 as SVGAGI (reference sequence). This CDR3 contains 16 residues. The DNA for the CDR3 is TGTGCCAGCAGTTGCAATCAGGGCACATCACCCTACGAGCAGTACTTC. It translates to CASSCNQGTSPYEQYF.

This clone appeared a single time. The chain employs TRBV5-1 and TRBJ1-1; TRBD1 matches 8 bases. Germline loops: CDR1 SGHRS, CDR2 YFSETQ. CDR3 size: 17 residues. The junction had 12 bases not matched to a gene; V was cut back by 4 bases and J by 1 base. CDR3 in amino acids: CASSPDREDSKNTEAFF. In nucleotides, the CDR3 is TGCGCCAGCAGCCCGGACAGGGAGGATAGTAAGAACACTGAAGCTTTCTTT.

CDR3 sequence reads: CASSLSGGFTTDTQYF. The CDR3 nucleotides read TGTGCCAGCAGCTTAAGTGGGGGCTTCACAACAGATACGCAGTATTTT. J is TRBJ2-3 and V is TRBV7-3; possible D gene TRBD1, 6 bases. There are 16 residues in the CDR3. The V gene's germline CDR1 is SGHTA and CDR2 FQGTGA. V gave up 1 base and J gave up 3 bases, with 14 bases separating them.

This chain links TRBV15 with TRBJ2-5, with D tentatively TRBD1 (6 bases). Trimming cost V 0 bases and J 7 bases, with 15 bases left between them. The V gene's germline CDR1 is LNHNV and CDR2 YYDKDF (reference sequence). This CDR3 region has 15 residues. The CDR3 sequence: CATSRDPGVIGTQYF. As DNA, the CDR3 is TGTGCCACCAGCAGAGATCCAGGGGTAATAGGGACCCAGTACTTC.

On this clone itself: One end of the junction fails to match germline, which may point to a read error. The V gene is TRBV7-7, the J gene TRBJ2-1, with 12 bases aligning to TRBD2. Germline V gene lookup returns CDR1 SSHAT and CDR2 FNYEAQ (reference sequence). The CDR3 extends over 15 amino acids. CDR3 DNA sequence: TGTGCTAGCAGCCCCAGACTAGCGGGGGACAATGAGCAGTTCTTC. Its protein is CASSPRLAGDNEQFF.

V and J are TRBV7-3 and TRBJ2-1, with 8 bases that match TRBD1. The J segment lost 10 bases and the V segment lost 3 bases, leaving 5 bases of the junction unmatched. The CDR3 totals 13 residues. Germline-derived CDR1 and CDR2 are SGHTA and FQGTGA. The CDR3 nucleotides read TGTGCCAGCAGCTTTAGTCGGGACAGGGAGCAGTTCTTC. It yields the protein CASSFSRDREQFF.

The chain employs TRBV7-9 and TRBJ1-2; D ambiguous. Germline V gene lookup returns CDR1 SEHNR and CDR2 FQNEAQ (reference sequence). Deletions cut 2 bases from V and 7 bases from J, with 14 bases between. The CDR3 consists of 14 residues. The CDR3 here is CASSLYRLRAGYTF. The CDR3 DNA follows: TGTGCCAGCAGCTTATATAGACTGCGGGCTGGCTACACCTTC.